These 26 T cell receptor beta chains came from one sample sequenced in a study of Graves' ophthalmopathy and Graves' hyperthyroidism. The TCR beta CDR3 regions underwent amplification from RNA transcripts. The authors performed first-round RT-PCR with HTBI primers and then a second-round multiplex PCR. TCRdb reanalysed the multiplex PCR reads using MiXCR and keeps one entry per CDR3 protein. The table shows roughly 350,000 distinct CDR3 sequences, with roughly 15% occurring only once. The sequenced material came from peripheral blood. Receptors were obtained from an adult woman with stable Graves' hyperthyroidism.

The rearrangement joins TRBV12-3 or TRBV12-4 to TRBJ2-5, with TRBD1 as a possible D gene (6 bases). This CDR3 is 15 amino acids long. Deletions cut 3 bases from V and 3 bases from J, with 14 bases between. The CDR3 sequence is CASSFPQGQKETQYF. Here the CDR3 DNA reads TGTGCCAGCAGTTTTCCCCAGGGGCAGAAAGAGACCCAGTACTTC.

This clonotype has ten or more counts. The rearrangement joins TRBV28 to TRBJ1-1; 8 nucleotides align to TRBD1. Trimming cost V 4 bases and J 1 base; bases outside gene matches: 5. The CDR3 extends over 15 amino acids. Germline-derived CDR1 and CDR2 are MDHEN and SYDVKM. The CDR3 here is CASSSTGTGNTEAFF. The DNA of the CDR3 is TGTGCCAGCAGTTCAACCGGGACAGGGAACACTGAAGCTTTCTTT.

The chain links TRBV9 to TRBJ2-2; D unclear. The CDR3 runs to 16 residues. Deletions cut 1 base from V and 0 bases from J, with 10 bases between. Germline lookup yields CDR1 SGDLS and CDR2 YYNGEE. The CDR3 coding sequence is TGTGCCAGCAGCGTAAACCCCGGTCCGAACACCGGGGAGCTGTTTTTT. Translated: CASSVNPGPNTGELFF.

This clonotype was counted at least ten times. J is TRBJ2-7 and V is TRBV7-9; perhaps TRBD2 as D (5 bases). This CDR3 is 14 amino acids long. V lost 5 bases, J lost 7 bases, and 18 bases lay in between. Germline CDR1 SEHNR, CDR2 FQNEAQ (reference sequence). CDR3 in amino acids: CASSTDSRRGEQYF. As DNA, the CDR3 is TGTGCCAGCAGCACGGATTCTCGGAGAGGGGAGCAGTACTTC.

This clonotype was observed many times. The chain has TRBV7-8 and TRBJ1-1; D not resolved. Trimming took off 9 bases at V and 2 bases at J, with 16 bases between the two ends. The germline gives CDR1 SGHVS, CDR2 FQNEAQ. CDR3 length equals 14 residues. The chain's CDR3 is CASKWVSGNTEAFF. The CDR3 region has the DNA TGTGCCAGTAAATGGGTTTCGGGAAACACTGAAGCTTTCTTT.

This clonotype was counted at least ten times. J is TRBJ1-5 and V is TRBV7-8; D remains unclear. Germline CDR1 and CDR2: SGHVS and FQNEAQ. The CDR3 is 14 amino acids. V was shortened by 5 bases and J by 9 bases, with 17 bases between the two germline ends. The CDR3: CASSEVWGAGPQHF. The CDR3 DNA reads as TGTGCCAGCAGCGAGGTGTGGGGAGCGGGGCCCCAGCATTTT. The full variable domain, completed using reference TRBV7-8 and TRBJ1-5, is GAGVSQSPRYKVAKRGQDVALRCDPISGHVSLFWYQQALGQGPEFLTYFQNEAQLDKSGLPSDRFFAERPEGSVSTLKIQRTQQEDSAVYLCASSEVWGAGPQHFGDGTRLSIL.

This clonotype was counted at least ten times. The DNA of the CDR3 is TGTGCCAGCAGTTTAGGGGCGGAAATTCAGCCCCAGCATTTT. It specifies CASSLGAEIQPQHF. This chain uses TRBV28 with TRBJ1-5; TRBD1 is a possible D gene (5 bases). The CDR3 totals 14 residues. Between the trimmed V and J ends, which lost 2 bases and 6 bases, there was a span of 11 bases. Germline V gene lookup returns CDR1 MDHEN and CDR2 SYDVKM.

This clonotype was seen at least ten times. The chain links TRBV12-3 or TRBV12-4 to TRBJ1-1; maybe TRBD1 (5 bases). This CDR3 region has 15 residues. Trimming cost V 6 bases and J 10 bases, with 24 bases left between them. CDR3 amino acids: CASRSAQGSFFGAFF. CDR3 in DNA: TGTGCCAGCAGATCGGCTCAGGGCAGTTTCTTCGGAGCTTTCTTT.

This clonotype was found many times. V is TRBV27 and J is TRBJ1-1; possibly TRBD1 for D (5 bases). The germline CDR1 and CDR2 sequences are MNHEY and SMNVEV (reference sequence). This CDR3 is 18 amino acids long. Trimming pared 3 bases from V and 0 bases from J, leaving 20 bases between. The CDR3 reads CASSFGPTQGRMNTEAFF. The CDR3, as DNA: TGTGCCAGCAGTTTTGGCCCTACGCAGGGACGAATGAACACTGAAGCTTTCTTT.

This clonotype was recorded many times. V gene TRBV11-1 combines with J gene TRBJ2-6, with D possibly matching TRBD1 (6 bases). This CDR3 comprises 17 residues. The V gene's germline CDR1 is SGHAT and CDR2 FQDESV (reference sequence). V lost 4 bases to trimming and J lost 4 bases, with 17 bases between them. In DNA, the CDR3 is TGTGCCAGCAGCTACGCCTCGACAGGTGCCGGGGCCAACGTCCTGACTTTC. Protein product: CASSYASTGAGANVLTF.

This clonotype was observed many times. The rearrangement uses TRBV28 and TRBJ1-5, with D possibly TRBD1 on 6 matching bases. CDR1 is MDHEN, CDR2 SYDVKM, per germline. The ends were cut back, 1 base at V and 0 bases at J, with 10 bases in the middle. This CDR3 has 16 amino acids. The CDR3 DNA reads TGTGCCAGCAGTTTATTTGGGGGGGCTAGCAATCAGCCCCAGCATTTT. Its protein product is CASSLFGGASNQPQHF.

This clonotype showed up many times. The V gene is TRBV2, the J gene TRBJ1-1; D unclear. The CDR3 loop spans 16 amino acids. The V end lost 7 bases, the J end lost 2 bases, and 20 bases lay between the germline ends. Germline CDR1 is SNHLY and CDR2 is FYNNEI. The CDR3 here is CASTTTSAATNTEAFF. In DNA, the CDR3 is TGTGCCAGCACCACCACCTCGGCAGCGACAAACACTGAAGCTTTCTTT.

This chain uses TRBV11-2 with TRBJ2-5; D remains ambiguous. The CDR3 extends over 13 amino acids. V was pared by 1 base and J by 5 bases, with 8 bases between. The germline V gene encodes CDR1 SGHAT and CDR2 FQNNGV. CDR3 sequence: CASSLGIGETQYF. In DNA, the CDR3 is TGTGCCAGCAGCTTAGGGATTGGGGAGACCCAGTACTTC.

This clonotype was counted at least ten times. CDR3 amino acids: CASSPTTGTYEQYF. The CDR3 nucleotides read TGCGCCAGCAGCCCTACGACAGGGACGTACGAGCAGTACTTC. The chain joins TRBV5-1 to TRBJ2-7; 7 positions agree with TRBD1. This CDR3 is built from 14 residues. V lost 4 bases, J lost 4 bases, and 8 bases stayed unmatched. Germline V CDR1 and CDR2: SGHRS, YFSETQ.

To note about this clonotype: The junction does not match germline at one end; this may be a read error. The chain joins TRBV12-3 or TRBV12-4 to TRBJ1-1, with no clear D. The CDR3 runs 14 residues. In DNA, the CDR3 is TGTGCCAGCAGTTTAAGACCGCCGTACACTGATGCTTTCTTT. Protein sequence: CASSLRPPYTDAFF.

In its sample, this clonotype was seen many times. The rearrangement uses TRBV10-3 and TRBJ2-7, with TRBD2 as a possible D gene (6 bases). V lost 7 bases and J 7 bases, leaving 20 bases between the germline ends. This CDR3 comprises 14 residues. The germline gives CDR1 ENHRY, CDR2 SYGVKD. Here the CDR3 reads CAIKKSSFRGEQYF. DNA of the CDR3: TGTGCCATCAAAAAGAGTAGCTTTCGGGGGGAGCAGTACTTC.

Concerning this clonotype: The junction differs from germline at one of its ends, possibly a read error. The genes are TRBV20-1 and TRBJ2-7, with TRBD2 identical over 10 bases. The germline CDR1 and CDR2 sequences are DFQATT and SNEGSKA (reference sequence). The CDR3 extends over 15 amino acids. DNA of the CDR3: TGCAGTGCTAGAGATCCTAGCGGGAGTCCCCACGATCAGTACTTC. Amino acids: CSARDPSGSPHDQYF.

Turning to this clonotype: The CDR3 end shows no conserved phenylalanine or tryptophan, and so a read error is likely. The DNA is omitted, as the CDR3 cannot be located on it reliably, and the CDR3 follows TCRdb's listing. The gene calls are TRBV12-3 or TRBV12-4 and TRBJ1-1; the listed D gene, TRBD1, was not tested against the DNA. The CDR3 sequence runs 14 residues, both termini included. Here the CDR3 reads CASSLGTGGSEACY.

About this clonotype: Since a much larger clone is just one base distant, this may be a read error. The CDR3 end shows no conserved phenylalanine or tryptophan, and so a read error is likely. V usage is TRBV24-1 and J usage is TRBJ2-2; either TRBD1 or TRBD2 may fit D (6 bases each). The CDR3 spans 14 residues. V lost 7 bases and J 5 bases, leaving 13 bases between the germline ends. CDR1 is KGHDR, CDR2 SFDVKD, per germline. The CDR3 reads CATRPRGGTGELFL. The DNA of the CDR3 is TGTGCCACCAGGCCCAGGGGAGGAACCGGGGAGCTGTTTTTG.

The chain employs TRBV6-5 and TRBJ2-7, with D possibly TRBD1 on 6 matching bases. V was shortened by 0 bases and J by 3 bases, with 12 bases between the two germline ends. The CDR3 covers 15 residues. Looked up from germline, CDR1 is MNHEY and CDR2 is SVGAGI. The CDR3 is CASSYSTGSDYEQYF. CDR3 DNA: TGTGCCAGCAGTTACTCGACAGGTTCCGACTACGAGCAGTACTTC.

This clonotype has a handful of counts. A clone one base away is much larger, so this may be a read error. J is TRBJ2-2 and V is TRBV5-1, with 7 positions matching TRBD1. The CDR3 length is 15 residues. The germline V gene encodes CDR1 SGHRS and CDR2 YFSETQ. The CDR3 sequence: CASSSVTGYTGELLF. The CDR3 coding sequence is TGCGCCAGCAGTTCTGTGACAGGGTACACCGGGGAGCTGCTTTTT.

This clonotype was recorded at least ten times. The chain has TRBV28 and TRBJ2-7; D unresolved. Germline loops: CDR1 MDHEN, CDR2 SYDVKM. V shed 8 bases and J shed 4 bases, with 15 bases lying between them. The CDR3 runs 13 residues. The CDR3 DNA reads TGTGCCAGCCGCTTCGGAAATGTATACGAGCAGTACTTC. It encodes CASRFGNVYEQYF.

This clonotype turned up a few times. The chain is built from TRBV18 and TRBJ2-5; D perhaps matches TRBD2 (6 bases). CDR1 is KGHSH, CDR2 LQKENI, per germline. V lost 0 bases and J lost 3, with 14 bases in between. The CDR3 loop spans 16 amino acids. The CDR3 reads CASSPPTGARKETQYF. CDR3 nucleotide sequence: TGTGCCAGCTCACCACCCACGGGAGCTAGGAAAGAGACCCAGTACTTC.

This clonotype was seen at least ten times. The CDR3 region has the DNA TGTGCCAGCAGCCCGGGACATCACATTCACGCTTTCTTT. Its translation: CASSPGHHIHAFF. The chain recombines TRBV3-1 with TRBJ1-1, with D perhaps matching TRBD1 (6 bases). This CDR3 contains 13 residues. Germline V CDR1 and CDR2: LGHDT, YNNKEL (reference sequence). V was cut by 4 bases and J by 11 bases, with 17 bases left in between.

The rearrangement uses TRBV6-1 and TRBJ1-1; 7 bases map to TRBD1. The length of the CDR3 is 16 residues. Germline V CDR1 and CDR2: MNHNS, SASEGT. V shed 6 bases and J 6 bases; nucleotides not matched to a gene: 16. DNA for the CDR3: TGTGCCAGCAGCCACTACCCTCAAACAGGGGACTCTGAAGCTTTCTTT. It is translated as CASSHYPQTGDSEAFF.

This clonotype was observed at least ten times. The CDR3 nucleotides read TGTGCCAGCAGCTCCATAGCGGCGAACACCGGGGAGCTGTTTTTT. Encoded protein: CASSSIAANTGELFF. The chain recombines TRBV7-2 with TRBJ2-2; D might be TRBD2 (6 bases). Germline CDR1 and CDR2: SGHTA and FQGNSA. Trimming removed 4 bases from V and 0 bases from J, with 9 bases in between. This CDR3 region has 15 residues.